The TCR beta chain described here comes from a study of cytomegalovirus exposure and HLA in healthy donors. Study results and caveats: The authors enumerated 150 to 200 TCR beta chains as linked to cytomegalovirus. According to a later analysis, TCR clusters from the first cohort tended to co-occur in the 100 to 150 validation repertoires. Most observed TCR sequences were rare, whereas some public TCRs were detected in many donors.

V lost 1 base, J lost 0 bases, and 7 bases stayed unmatched. The CDR3 runs 16 residues. Germline loops: CDR1 SGHDT, CDR2 YYEEEE. Notes on this clone: The target antigen is unknown.

Profiling relied on immunoSEQ multiplex PCR, and the TCRdb table lists in-frame clones only, not all of them. The table lists approximately 160,000 clones, about 89% of them singletons. The TCR originated in a woman younger than 35 in good health and CMV-seropositive. Material for sequencing was PBMCs. The rearrangement links TRBV5-6 to TRBJ2-7; 7 nucleotides align to TRBD1. CDR3 protein: CASSLLRQGSSYEQYF. CDR3 DNA sequence: TGTGCCAGCAGCTTGCTCCGACAGGGAAGCTCCTACGAGCAGTACTTC.